A single sample is the source of the 24 T cell receptor beta chains below, sequenced in a study of CD8+ T cells in alopecia areata. cDNA prepared by RNA extraction and subsequent reverse transcription served as the template for sequencing. Profiled with immunoSEQ multiplex PCR; TCRdb holds only in-frame clones, not every one. The repertoire holds 150,000 or so clones, with 87% as singletons. Sample: CD8+ T cells sorted from blood, taken at week 0. These receptors came from a human donor with alopecia areata.

This chain joins TRBV5-4 and TRBJ1-1; D remains unclear. CDR3 length: 12 amino acids. Between the trimmed V and J ends, which lost 2 bases and 2 bases, there was a span of 4 bases. CDR1 and CDR2 (germline): SGHNT, YYREEE (reference sequence). DNA of the CDR3: TGTGCCAGCAGCTTTTTAAACACTGAAGCTTTCTTT. Its translation: CASSFLNTEAFF.

Points on this clone: A read error may account for a junction end that differs from germline. V usage is TRBV6-1 and J usage is TRBJ2-7; 7 positions match TRBD1. CDR3 length equals 15 residues. Germline assignment: CDR1 MNHNS and CDR2 SASEGT. The CDR3 loop reads CASSEGRGWAYEQYF. The DNA of the CDR3 is TGTGCCAGCAGCGAAGGCAGGGGGTGGGCCTACGAGCAGTACTTC.

V gene TRBV6-6 combines with J gene TRBJ1-1, with 9 bases identical to TRBD1. Germline CDR1 reads MNHNY; CDR2 reads SVGAGI (reference sequence). The CDR3 covers 13 residues. The trim removed 8 bases at V and 11 bases at J, leaving 12 bases unmatched. The CDR3 nucleotides read TGTGCCAGCGGGCGGACAGGGGAGATATTGGCTTTCTTT. Translated: CASGRTGEILAFF.

The genes are TRBV30 and TRBJ2-1; no clear D. V lost 2 bases to trimming and J lost 6 bases, with 8 bases between them. CDR3 length: 12 amino acids. CDR1 and CDR2 (germline): GTSNPN, SVGIG (reference sequence). The CDR3, as DNA: TGTGCCTGGAGTCCCTCGGGCAATGAGCAGTTCTTC. Its protein product is CAWSPSGNEQFF.

The chain recombines TRBV27 with TRBJ2-1, with D possibly matching TRBD2 (5 bases). Germline lookup yields CDR1 MNHEY and CDR2 SMNVEV (reference sequence). V was trimmed by 5 bases and J by 4 bases, leaving 9 bases between them. The CDR3 consists of 13 residues. The CDR3 region is CASSPGKYNEQFF. In nucleotides, the CDR3 is TGTGCCAGCAGTCCGGGGAAGTACAATGAGCAGTTCTTC.

This sequence joins TRBV27 and TRBJ2-2, with 8 bases lining up with TRBD1. This CDR3 comprises 14 residues. V lost 6 bases, J lost 5 bases, and 5 bases stayed unmatched. Looked up from germline, CDR1 is MNHEY and CDR2 is SMNVEV (reference sequence). The CDR3 region has the DNA TGTGCCAGCAGACCCGGACAGGGTACCGGGGAGCTGTTTTTT. Its translation: CASRPGQGTGELFF.

This clone was counted once. The chain employs TRBV6-5 and TRBJ1-2, with TRBD1 identical over 7 bases. CDR3 length: 12 residues. Germline V CDR1 and CDR2: MNHEY, SVGAGI. Germline trimming cut 6 bases from V and 6 bases from J; bases unmatched to any gene: 4. The CDR3 loop reads CASSYRGNGYTF. DNA for the CDR3: TGTGCCAGCAGCTACAGGGGAAATGGCTACACCTTC.

The chain combines TRBV6-5 with TRBJ1-1; D call uncertain. The germline gives CDR1 MNHEY, CDR2 SVGAGI. Trimming pared 2 bases from V and 1 base from J, leaving 11 bases between. The CDR3 spans 15 residues. The chain's CDR3 is CASSYGSTGNTEAFF. In DNA form, the CDR3 reads TGTGCCAGCAGTTACGGTAGTACGGGGAACACTGAAGCTTTCTTT.

Concerning this clone itself: The same CDR3 is also encoded by other DNA sequences in this sample. V gene TRBV27 combines with J gene TRBJ2-7, with D perhaps being TRBD1 or TRBD2 (5 bases each). This CDR3 has 13 residues. Germline assignment: CDR1 MNHEY and CDR2 SMNVEV (reference sequence). V was clipped by 5 bases and J by 4 bases, with 12 bases between them. The CDR3 region is CASSPGTAYEQYF. CDR3 DNA sequence: TGTGCCAGCAGTCCCGGGACGGCATACGAGCAGTACTTC.

J is TRBJ2-7 and V is TRBV11-2; D not certain. The CDR3 length is 13 residues. The V end lost 0 bases, the J end lost 2 bases, and 5 bases lay between the germline ends. The V gene's germline CDR1 is SGHAT and CDR2 FQNNGV. The CDR3 coding sequence is TGTGCCAGCAGCTTAGAGATTACCTACGAGCAGTACTTC. Translated, it gives CASSLEITYEQYF.

V is TRBV27 and J is TRBJ2-7; a possible D gene is TRBD1 (5 bases). Germline V gene sequence: CDR1 MNHEY, CDR2 SMNVEV (reference sequence). This CDR3 is 15 amino acids long. Trimming left V 0 bases short and J 0 bases short, with 9 bases between. CDR3: CASSLSRVDSYEQYF. CDR3 nucleotide sequence: TGTGCCAGCAGTTTATCCAGGGTCGACTCCTACGAGCAGTACTTC.

The genes are TRBV15 and TRBJ2-3; no clear D. Deletions cut 1 base from V and 0 bases from J, with 11 bases between. The CDR3 spans 16 residues. Looked up from germline, CDR1 is LNHNV and CDR2 is YYDKDF (reference sequence). In DNA form, the CDR3 reads TGTGCCACCAGCAGAGCCCTACACAGTAGCACAGATACGCAGTATTTT. Encoded protein: CATSRALHSSTDTQYF.

This chain connects TRBV29-1 to TRBJ2-1; D may be TRBD2 (6 bases). Germline V gene lookup returns CDR1 SQVTM and CDR2 ANQGSEA. V lost 3 bases to trimming and J lost 6 bases, with 18 bases between them. The CDR3 totals 15 residues. The CDR3 reads CSVDSPSGPSNEQFF. The CDR3, as DNA: TGCAGCGTTGATTCGCCCAGCGGGCCTTCCAATGAGCAGTTCTTC.

This clone appeared a few times. The chain uses TRBV10-3 and TRBJ2-3; TRBD2 matches 8 bases. This CDR3 contains 16 residues. CDR1 and CDR2 from the germline V gene are ENHRY and SYGVKD. The V gene end was trimmed by 0 bases and the J gene end by 2 bases; junction bases not matched to a gene: 4. CDR3 loop: CAISESRGGFTDTQYF. The CDR3 DNA follows: TGTGCCATCAGTGAGTCCCGGGGGGGATTCACAGATACGCAGTATTTT.

The rearrangement links TRBV14 to TRBJ2-7; unclear D gene. Per germline, CDR1 SGHDN and CDR2 FVKESK. The CDR3 is made up of 14 amino acids. Trimming removed 1 base from V and 3 bases from J, with 10 bases in between. In DNA form, the CDR3 reads TGTGCCAGCAGCCAAGTCCCCAGAGTCTACGAGCAGTACTTC. This gives the protein CASSQVPRVYEQYF. Variable domain in full (rest from reference TRBV14 and TRBJ2-7): EAGVTQFPSHSVIEKGQTVTLRCDPISGHDNLYWYRRVMGKEIKFLLHFVKESKQDESGMPNNRFLAERTGGTYSTLKVQPAELEDSGVYFCASSQVPRVYEQYFGPGTRLTVT.

CDR3 DNA sequence: TGTGCCAGCAGTTACTCGGCGGGGGGTCCCTATTATGAGCAGTTCTTC. It is translated as CASSYSAGGPYYEQFF. The chain carries TRBV6-5 and TRBJ2-1, with 8 nucleotides matching TRBD2. Germline V gene lookup returns CDR1 MNHEY and CDR2 SVGAGI. Trimming cost V 0 bases and J 8 bases; bases outside gene matches: 9. This CDR3 has 16 amino acids.

This rearrangement joins TRBV9 to TRBJ2-7, with D hard to call. Trimming pared 2 bases from V and 1 base from J, leaving 19 bases between. This CDR3 contains 17 residues. Germline assignment: CDR1 SGDLS and CDR2 YYNGEE. The CDR3 nucleotides are TGTGCCAGCAGCGTTTGGCCCCCACAAGTAGGGTCCTACGAGCAGTACTTC. This translates into CASSVWPPQVGSYEQYF.

The chain recombines TRBV6-4 with TRBJ2-3; possibly TRBD2 for D (6 bases). Between the trimmed V and J ends, which lost 4 bases and 2 bases, there was a span of 13 bases. The CDR3 runs 15 residues. Germline loops: CDR1 MRHNA, CDR2 SNTAGT. CDR3 in amino acids: CASSVGTSSTDTQYF. DNA of the CDR3: TGTGCCAGCAGTGTCGGGACTTCCTCCACAGATACGCAGTATTTT.

This sequence joins TRBV30 and TRBJ2-7, with D possibly matching TRBD1 (6 bases). The V and J ends lost 3 bases and 4 bases respectively, with 10 bases between them. From germline, CDR1 is GTSNPN and CDR2 SVGIG (reference sequence). CDR3 length equals 12 residues. CDR3 DNA sequence: TGTGCCTGGAGCGCAGGGGAATACGAGCAGTACTTC. Amino acids: CAWSAGEYEQYF.

This rearrangement joins TRBV7-3 to TRBJ2-1; 7 nucleotides align to TRBD1. Trimming cost V 4 bases and J 6 bases; bases outside gene matches: 6. The germline V gene encodes CDR1 SGHTA and CDR2 FQGTGA. CDR3 length: 14 amino acids. The CDR3 bases are TGTGCCAGCAGCTATCCGACAGGGTCCAATGAGCAGTTCTTC. Translation gives CASSYPTGSNEQFF. Filled out from reference TRBV7-3 and TRBJ2-1, the complete variable domain reads GAGVSQTPSNKVTEKGKYVELRCDPISGHTALYWYRQSLGQGPEFLIYFQGTGAADDSGLPNDRFFAVRPEGSVSTLKIQRTERGDSAVYLCASSYPTGSNEQFFGPGTRLTVL.

The table lists this clone with a count of one. The V and J genes are TRBV4-1 and TRBJ2-7, with TRBD1 matching 8 bases. CDR1 and CDR2 from the germline V gene are MGHRA and YSYEKL. The J segment lost 4 bases and the V segment lost 4 bases, leaving 15 bases of the junction unmatched. This CDR3 comprises 17 residues. The DNA for the CDR3 is TGCGCCAGCAGCCTAGAAGGGTGGTCAGGGGGCGAGTACGAGCAGTACTTC. It yields the protein CASSLEGWSGGEYEQYF.

This chain links TRBV29-1 with TRBJ2-7, with D uncertain. CDR1 and CDR2 from the germline V gene are SQVTM and ANQGSEA. CDR3 length: 13 residues. This CDR3 reads CSVTVGYSYEQYF. CDR3 DNA: TGCAGTGTAACGGTGGGATACTCCTACGAGCAGTACTTC.

This chain joins TRBV5-1 and TRBJ2-5; a weak D match, TRBD1 (6 bases). V was pared by 2 bases and J by 3 bases, with 20 bases between. There are 17 residues in the CDR3. Germline-derived CDR1 and CDR2 are SGHRS and YFSETQ. The CDR3 here is CASSFPRRGGPKETQYF. As DNA, the CDR3 is TGCGCCAGCAGCTTCCCCCGCAGGGGCGGACCTAAAGAGACCCAGTACTTC.

With respect to this clone: One end of the junction does not line up with germline, which may come from a read error. Other DNA sequences in this sample translate to the same CDR3. This chain uses TRBV7-7 with TRBJ2-5, with 8 bases aligning to TRBD2. Per germline, CDR1 SSHAT and CDR2 FNYEAQ (reference sequence). This CDR3 has 15 residues. The CDR3 DNA sequence: TGTGCTAGCAGCCCTACTAGCGGAGCCCAAGAGACCCAGTACTTC. Amino acids: CASSPTSGAQETQYF.